This T cell receptor delta chain was documented in a study of gamma-delta chains in newborns, infants, children. The overall study: Microbial exposure reportedly drives polyclonal innate γδ T cell expansion after birth.

With CATT, TCRdb re-called clones from the reads. The sample has some 5,000 delta-chain clones, 0.35% to 0.45% seen once; the top ten hold roughly 15%. Comment on this clone: The protein TCRdb lists belongs to a much larger clone and differs from this DNA's translation at residue 5, which points to a read error; the protein shown is made from the DNA.

The sequenced material came from blood. This sequence originates from a child who was a newborn, infant or young child, either healthy, febrile or measles-vaccinated (not recorded which).

The CDR3 loop reads CACDGTGGPSSWDTRQMFF. DNA of the CDR3: TGTGCCTGTGACGGTACTGGGGGACCAAGCTCCTGGGACACCCGACAGATGTTTTTC. The rearrangement joins TRDV2 to TRDJ3; 9 bases align to TRDD3. The CDR3 is 19 amino acids. CDR1 is GEAIGNYY and CDR2 is EKD in the germline V gene. J lost 0 bases, V lost 3 bases, and 8 bases had no gene match.